Reported below is one TCR beta chain. The data were taken from a study of blood T cell repertoires in COVID-19. The germline V gene encodes CDR1 MNHEY and CDR2 SVGAGI. Trimming took 4 bases from V and 4 from J; bases not matched to a gene: 7. The CDR3 spans 15 residues. Method: immunoSEQ multiplex PCR; TCRdb's copy keeps in-frame clones and lacks some. The data show about 120,000 clones, with 88% seen just once and 0.88% held by the top ten. The chain combines TRBV6-5 with TRBJ1-2; 9 positions match TRBD1. The clonotype comes from a woman aged 50 to 60 with active or convalescent COVID-19. The sequenced material came from peripheral blood. As DNA, the CDR3 is TGTGCCAGCAGTTTCCGGGACAGGGACCGCTATGGCTACACCTTC. This sequence encodes CASSFRDRDRYGYTF.